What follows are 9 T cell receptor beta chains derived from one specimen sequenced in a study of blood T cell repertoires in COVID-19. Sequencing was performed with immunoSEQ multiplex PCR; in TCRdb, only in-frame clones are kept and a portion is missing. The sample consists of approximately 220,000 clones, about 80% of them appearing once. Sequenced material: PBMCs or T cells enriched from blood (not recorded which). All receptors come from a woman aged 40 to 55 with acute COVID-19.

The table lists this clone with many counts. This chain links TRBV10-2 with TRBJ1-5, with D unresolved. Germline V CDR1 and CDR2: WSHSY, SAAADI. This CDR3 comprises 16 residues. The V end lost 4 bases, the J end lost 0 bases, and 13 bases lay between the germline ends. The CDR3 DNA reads TGCGCCAGCAGTGGGAGTGGGAGCAATAGCAATCAGCCCCAGCATTTT. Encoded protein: CASSGSGSNSNQPQHF.

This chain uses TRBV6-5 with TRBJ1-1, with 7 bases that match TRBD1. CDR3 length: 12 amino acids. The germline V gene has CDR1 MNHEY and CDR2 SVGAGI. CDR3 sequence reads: CAVGQPNTEAFF. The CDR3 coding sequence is TGTGCTGTGGGACAGCCGAACACTGAAGCTTTCTTT.

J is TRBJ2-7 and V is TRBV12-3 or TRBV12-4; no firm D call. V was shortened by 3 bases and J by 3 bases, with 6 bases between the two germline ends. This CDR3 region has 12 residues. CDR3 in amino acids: CASSLSYYEQYF. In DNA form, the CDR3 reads TGTGCCAGCAGTTTGAGTTACTACGAGCAGTACTTC.

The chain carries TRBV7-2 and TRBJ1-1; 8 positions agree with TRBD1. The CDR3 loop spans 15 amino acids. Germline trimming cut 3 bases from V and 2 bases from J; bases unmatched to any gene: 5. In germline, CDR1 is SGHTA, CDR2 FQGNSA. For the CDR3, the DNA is TGTGCCAGCAGCTTTAGGACAGGGTTTAACACTGAAGCTTTCTTT. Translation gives CASSFRTGFNTEAFF.

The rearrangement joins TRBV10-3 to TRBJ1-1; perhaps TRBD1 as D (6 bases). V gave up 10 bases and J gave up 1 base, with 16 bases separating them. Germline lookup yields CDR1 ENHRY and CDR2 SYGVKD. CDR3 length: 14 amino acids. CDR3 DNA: TGTGCCACAATGGGGGGGCCAGGGAACACTGAAGCTTTCTTT. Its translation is CATMGGPGNTEAFF.

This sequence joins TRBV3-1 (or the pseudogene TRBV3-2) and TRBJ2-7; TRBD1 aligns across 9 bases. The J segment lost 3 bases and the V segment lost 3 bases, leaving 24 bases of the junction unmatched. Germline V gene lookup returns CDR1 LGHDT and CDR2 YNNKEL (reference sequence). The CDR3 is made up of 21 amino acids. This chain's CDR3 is CASSHVNAGTGPPRLHYEQYF. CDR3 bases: TGTGCCAGCAGCCACGTCAATGCCGGGACAGGGCCTCCCCGTCTTCACTACGAGCAGTACTTC.

CDR3 loop: CASSLMVAATGELFF. DNA for the CDR3: TGTGCCAGCAGCTTAATGGTAGCGGCCACCGGGGAGCTGTTTTTT. V is TRBV7-3 and J is TRBJ2-2, with D possibly being TRBD2 (6 bases). V dropped 1 base and J dropped 4 bases, with 10 bases sitting between them. Germline values: CDR1 SGHTA, CDR2 FQGTGA. The CDR3 extends over 15 amino acids.

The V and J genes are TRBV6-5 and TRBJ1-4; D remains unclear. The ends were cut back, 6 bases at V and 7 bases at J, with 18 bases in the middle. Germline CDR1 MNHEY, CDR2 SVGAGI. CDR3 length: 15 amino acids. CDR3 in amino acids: CASRPDAGRGEKLFF. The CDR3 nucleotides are TGTGCCAGCAGACCGGACGCTGGGCGGGGTGAAAAACTGTTTTTT.

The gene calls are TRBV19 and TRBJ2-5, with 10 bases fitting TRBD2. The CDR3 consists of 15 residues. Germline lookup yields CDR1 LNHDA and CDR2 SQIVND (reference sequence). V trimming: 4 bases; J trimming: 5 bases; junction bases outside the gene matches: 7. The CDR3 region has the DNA TGTGCCAGTAGTAACATAGCGGGAGGAAGTGAGACCCAGTACTTC. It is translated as CASSNIAGGSETQYF.